One sample yielded the 29 T cell receptor beta chains listed below, sequenced in a study of control samples from healthy donors and cancer patients. Here immunoSEQ multiplex PCR was the method, and the copy in TCRdb shows in-frame clones only, minus some. This table has about 63,000 clones, around 87% appearing once. The specimen sequenced was PBMCs. The receptor set was obtained from a woman aged 55-75 years with lung cancer.

The chain has TRBV7-2 and TRBJ1-2; 7 bases match TRBD1. Germline V lookup: CDR1 SGHTA, CDR2 FQGNSA. CDR3 length equals 14 residues. V lost 1 base and J lost 5; bases outside the gene matches: 4. CDR3 loop: CASSLVPRGYGYTF. DNA for the CDR3: TGTGCCAGCAGCTTAGTTCCCAGGGGGTATGGCTACACCTTC.

V and J are TRBV5-1 and TRBJ1-1; possible D gene TRBD1, 6 bases. Between the trimmed V and J ends, which lost 1 base and 3 bases, there was a span of 13 bases. Germline V gene sequence: CDR1 SGHRS, CDR2 YFSETQ. The CDR3 runs 15 residues. The CDR3 bases are TGCGCCAGCAGCTTGACAGGGTCTGGGCACACTGAAGCTTTCTTT. Translating gives CASSLTGSGHTEAFF.

The table lists this clone with many counts. This chain links TRBV6-6 with TRBJ2-7, with 7 bases matching TRBD1. V was pared by 6 bases and J by 3 bases, with 8 bases of the junction left unmatched. This CDR3 has 14 amino acids. Per the germline V gene, CDR1 is MNHNY and CDR2 is SVGAGI (reference sequence). The CDR3 is CASSDPGQNYEQYF. The CDR3 DNA reads as TGTGCCAGCAGCGACCCGGGACAGAACTACGAGCAGTACTTC.

DNA for the CDR3: TGTGCCAGCAGCCCGGGATCAGAGCAGTTCTTC. Translating it yields CASSPGSEQFF. V usage is TRBV7-3 and J usage is TRBJ2-1; perhaps TRBD2 as D (5 bases). CDR3 length: 11 amino acids. The germline CDR1 and CDR2 sequences are SGHTA and FQGTGA. The V and J ends lost 5 bases and 10 bases respectively, with 9 bases between them. The variable domain in full, completed from reference TRBV7-3 and TRBJ2-1, reads GAGVSQTPSNKVTEKGKYVELRCDPISGHTALYWYRQSLGQGPEFLIYFQGTGAADDSGLPNDRFFAVRPEGSVSTLKIQRTERGDSAVYLCASSPGSEQFFGPGTRLTVL.

In DNA, the CDR3 is TGCGCCAGCAGCTTGGTCGGGGATGGCTACACCTTC. The encoded protein is CASSLVGDGYTF. The chain employs TRBV5-1 and TRBJ1-2, with D hard to call. Trimming removed 0 bases from V and 6 bases from J, with 6 bases in between. This CDR3 comprises 12 residues. Germline CDR1 reads SGHRS; CDR2 reads YFSETQ.

This clone has only one observation. This chain uses TRBV27 with TRBJ2-3, with D tentatively TRBD2 (5 bases). The CDR3 is made up of 14 amino acids. Deletions cut 2 bases from V and 6 bases from J, with 12 bases between. The germline V gene has CDR1 MNHEY and CDR2 SMNVEV (reference sequence). The CDR3 region has the DNA TGTGCCAGCAGTTTACGTCCGCGGGCCGATACGCAGTATTTT. It translates to CASSLRPRADTQYF.

This rearrangement joins TRBV9 to TRBJ2-5, with TRBD2 identical over 12 bases. The V and J ends lost 4 bases and 2 bases, in that order; junction bases with no gene match: 6. Germline CDR1 is SGDLS and CDR2 is YYNGEE. This CDR3 is built from 16 residues. CDR3 sequence reads: CASSFGLAGQQETQYF. The CDR3 coding sequence is TGTGCCAGCAGCTTTGGACTAGCGGGACAACAAGAGACCCAGTACTTC.

This chain uses TRBV15 with TRBJ1-2, with 7 bases fitting TRBD1. J lost 4 bases, V lost 3 bases, and 5 bases had no gene match. The CDR3 is 14 amino acids. Germline V gives CDR1 LNHNV, CDR2 YYDKDF (reference sequence). The CDR3 protein is CATSSRDRGYGYTF. CDR3 nucleotide sequence: TGTGCCACCAGCAGCAGGGACAGAGGCTATGGCTACACCTTC.

The rearrangement links TRBV7-2 to TRBJ2-3; TRBD2 agrees at 8 bases. From germline, CDR1 is SGHTA and CDR2 FQGNSA. The trim removed 0 bases at V and 2 bases at J, leaving 1 base unmatched. This CDR3 spans 15 amino acids. CDR3 residues: CASSLASGVTDTQYF. The CDR3 DNA follows: TGTGCCAGCAGCTTAGCTAGCGGGGTCACAGATACGCAGTATTTT.

The chain recombines TRBV6-6 with TRBJ2-5; the D gene is possibly TRBD2 (6 bases). Trimming stripped 6 bases from V and 1 base from J, with 15 bases between. CDR3 length: 15 amino acids. Germline V gene data show CDR1 as MNHNY and CDR2 as SVGAGI (reference sequence). The CDR3 coding sequence is TGTGCCAGCAGCCCCACCCGGGGGATCCAAGAGACCCAGTACTTC. Residues: CASSPTRGIQETQYF.

The chain carries TRBV6-5 and TRBJ1-6; the D gene is possibly TRBD1 (5 bases). CDR1 is MNHEY and CDR2 is SVGAGI in the germline V gene. The CDR3 is 14 amino acids. V dropped 6 bases and J dropped 2 bases, with 8 bases sitting between them. The chain's CDR3 is CASSQGAYNSPLHF. The CDR3 DNA is TGTGCCAGCAGCCAGGGCGCCTATAATTCACCCCTCCACTTT.

The chain joins TRBV2 to TRBJ2-5, with 7 bases matching TRBD2. There are 15 residues in the CDR3. CDR1 is SNHLY, CDR2 FYNNEI, per germline. With 6 bases clipped from V and 1 base from J, the junction kept 8 bases outside the gene matches. The CDR3: CASSRRSGVQETQYF. In DNA form, the CDR3 reads TGTGCCAGCAGCCGCCGGAGCGGGGTCCAAGAGACCCAGTACTTC.

The gene calls are TRBV2 and TRBJ2-5; the D gene is possibly TRBD2 (6 bases). Germline CDR1 SNHLY, CDR2 FYNNEI. This CDR3 has 15 amino acids. Trimming took 7 bases from V and 4 from J, leaving 19 bases between them. The CDR3 protein is CASKRGDFEGETQYF. The CDR3 DNA is TGTGCCAGCAAACGTGGGGACTTCGAGGGAGAGACCCAGTACTTC.

The chain is built from TRBV3-1 (or the pseudogene TRBV3-2) and TRBJ1-2; D remains ambiguous. Germline V gene lookup returns CDR1 LGHDT and CDR2 YNNKEL (reference sequence). This CDR3 contains 12 residues. V dropped 1 base and J dropped 8 bases, with 8 bases sitting between them. The CDR3 sequence: CASSQAVRGYTF. DNA for the CDR3: TGTGCCAGCAGCCAAGCCGTGCGGGGCTACACCTTC.

The chain couples TRBV5-1 to TRBJ2-5; no clear D gene. V lost 1 base and J 2 bases, leaving 6 bases between the germline ends. The CDR3 consists of 13 residues. Looked up from germline, CDR1 is SGHRS and CDR2 is YFSETQ. CDR3 nucleotides: TGCGCCAGCAGCTTGCGGCAGCAAGAGACCCAGTACTTC. Translating it yields CASSLRQQETQYF. Full variable domain (rest looked up from reference TRBV5-1 and TRBJ2-5): KAGVTQTPRYLIKTRGQQVTLSCSPISGHRSVSWYQQTPGQGLQFLFEYFSETQRNKGNFPGRFSGRQFSNSRSEMNVSTLELGDSALYLCASSLRQQETQYFGPGTRLLVL.

This chain uses TRBV5-1 with TRBJ1-4; tentative D call: TRBD1 (6 bases). The CDR3 is made up of 15 amino acids. Germline V gives CDR1 SGHRS, CDR2 YFSETQ. V lost 2 bases to trimming and J lost 8 bases, with 16 bases between them. The CDR3 sequence is CASSLNAGVQEKLFF. The CDR3 nucleotides read TGCGCCAGCAGCTTAAATGCAGGGGTTCAGGAAAAACTGTTTTTT. The full variable domain, with the rest looked up from reference TRBV5-1 and TRBJ1-4, is KAGVTQTPRYLIKTRGQQVTLSCSPISGHRSVSWYQQTPGQGLQFLFEYFSETQRNKGNFPGRFSGRQFSNSRSEMNVSTLELGDSALYLCASSLNAGVQEKLFFGSGTQLSVL.

The rearrangement links TRBV3-1 (or the pseudogene TRBV3-2) to TRBJ2-1; D is possibly TRBD1 (5 bases). Trimming removed 1 base from V and 5 bases from J, with 15 bases in between. This CDR3 has 16 amino acids. Germline CDR1 reads LGHDT; CDR2 reads YNNKEL (reference sequence). CDR3 sequence reads: CASSQAPGAGHNEQFF. DNA of the CDR3: TGTGCCAGCAGCCAAGCTCCTGGGGCAGGGCACAATGAGCAGTTCTTC.

This chain joins TRBV2 and TRBJ1-1, with 9 bases aligning to TRBD1. Germline V gene lookup returns CDR1 SNHLY and CDR2 FYNNEI. The CDR3 consists of 12 residues. The ends lost 6 bases at V and 7 bases at J; junction bases unmatched: 3. In DNA form, the CDR3 reads TGTGCCAGCAGACAGGACAGGGGTGAAGCTTTCTTT. It specifies CASRQDRGEAFF.

This clone was observed once. The V call is TRBV9, the J call TRBJ2-7, with D possibly being TRBD1 (5 bases). V gave up 0 bases and J gave up 6 bases, with 10 bases separating them. The CDR3 totals 13 residues. Per the germline V gene, CDR1 is SGDLS and CDR2 is YYNGEE. The CDR3 sequence: CASSVVGVGEQYF. CDR3 sequence (DNA): TGTGCCAGCAGCGTAGTAGGGGTCGGCGAGCAGTACTTC.

The CDR3 spells CASSARGQYNEQFF. CDR3 in DNA: TGTGCCAGCAGCGCCAGGGGGCAGTACAATGAGCAGTTCTTC. This rearrangement joins TRBV9 to TRBJ2-1; 8 nucleotides match TRBD1. The length of the CDR3 is 14 residues. CDR1 and CDR2 (germline): SGDLS, YYNGEE. V was pared by 3 bases and J by 4 bases, with 3 bases of the junction left unmatched.

As to this clone: Other DNA sequences from this sample encode an identical CDR3 as well. This CDR3 reads CASSHGYNEQFF. The CDR3 DNA follows: TGTGCCAGCAGTCACGGTTACAATGAGCAGTTCTTC. The rearrangement uses TRBV27 and TRBJ2-1; D remains ambiguous. With 5 bases removed from V and 4 bases from J, the gap between germline ends came to 6 bases. Germline V CDR1 and CDR2: MNHEY, SMNVEV (reference sequence). The CDR3 spans 12 residues.

The rearrangement links TRBV11-2 to TRBJ1-1, with D possibly TRBD1 on 5 matching bases. The ends were cut back, 2 bases at V and 3 bases at J, with 10 bases in the middle. The CDR3 consists of 14 residues. CDR1 and CDR2 from the germline V gene are SGHAT and FQNNGV. The CDR3, as DNA: TGTGCCAGCAGCTTACGGGTGGGGGACACTGAAGCTTTCTTT. This sequence encodes CASSLRVGDTEAFF.

The CDR3 DNA follows: TGTGCCAGCAGCCAAGGGTCAGGGACAGTAAACACCGGGGAGCTGTTTTTT. Its translation: CASSQGSGTVNTGELFF. The chain has TRBV14 and TRBJ2-2, with 7 bases that match TRBD1. CDR3 size: 17 residues. Germline V gene data show CDR1 as SGHDN and CDR2 as FVKESK. V was pared by 1 base and J by 2 bases, with 7 bases of the junction left unmatched.

The CDR3 sequence: CASPGQGVYNEQFF. The CDR3 coding sequence is TGCGCCAGCCCGGGACAGGGAGTATACAATGAGCAGTTCTTC. This chain connects TRBV23-1 to TRBJ2-1, with 9 bases aligning to TRBD1. TRBV23-1 is an ORF for which the function is uncertain. The CDR3 has 14 amino acids. V was pared by 8 bases and J by 4 bases, with 6 bases of the junction left unmatched.

A single count supports this clone. The chain has TRBV5-1 and TRBJ2-2, with 8 bases identical to TRBD1. Trimming at V came to 4 bases and at J to 5 bases, leaving 7 bases not matched to a gene. CDR1 is SGHRS and CDR2 is YFSETQ in the germline V gene. The CDR3 runs 15 residues. The CDR3 loop reads CASSTAGGWTGELFF. The CDR3 DNA reads as TGCGCCAGCAGCACTGCAGGGGGCTGGACCGGGGAGCTGTTTTTT.

This sequence joins TRBV3-1 (or the pseudogene TRBV3-2) and TRBJ2-7, with TRBD1 matching over 7 bases. Germline CDR1 reads LGHDT; CDR2 reads YNNKEL (reference sequence). The CDR3 covers 14 residues. V shed 3 bases and J 8 bases; nucleotides not matched to a gene: 10. CDR3 nucleotide sequence: TGTGCCAGCAGCCAGACAGGGACCCAAGGGAAGCAGTACTTC. Protein product: CASSQTGTQGKQYF.

The chain employs TRBV4-2 and TRBJ2-1; 7 bases are shared with TRBD2. The CDR3 length is 17 residues. Losses at the gene ends were 0 bases for V and 3 bases for J; bases not matched to a gene: 8. In germline, CDR1 is LGHNA, CDR2 YNFKEQ. The CDR3 reads CASSQDSGGRFYNEQFF. The CDR3 region has the DNA TGTGCCAGCAGCCAAGATAGCGGCGGGAGATTCTACAATGAGCAGTTCTTC.

The chain combines TRBV24-1 with TRBJ2-2, with a weak D call TRBD2 (6 bases). The CDR3 sequence is 16 residues long. The germline V gene encodes CDR1 KGHDR and CDR2 SFDVKD. V was pared by 5 bases and J by 4 bases, with 16 bases between. The CDR3 coding sequence is TGTGCCACCAGTGCTACAGGTCTCGGGGGCACCGGGGAGCTGTTTTTT. It yields the protein CATSATGLGGTGELFF.

The sample holds one count of this clone. The chain is built from TRBV14 and TRBJ2-1, with a possible D match to TRBD1 (5 bases). Germline lookup yields CDR1 SGHDN and CDR2 FVKESK. V shed 0 bases and J shed 3 bases, with 6 bases lying between them. CDR3 size: 14 residues. The CDR3 region has the DNA TGTGCCAGCAGCCAAGACGACAGCTACAATGAGCAGTTCTTC. Its translation: CASSQDDSYNEQFF.